This T cell receptor (beta chain) was recorded in a study of metastatic and nonmetastatic thyroid tumors. In the study overall: Across peripheral blood and tumor or nodule tissue samples taken from malignant and benign thyroid patients, the repertoires were compared with one another. General study results and limits: Reports indicated that malignant thyroid tumors showed significantly higher TCR beta diversity than benign nodules did, in blood and tumor.

Among the patients, none had received any treatment before thyroid surgery. This clone was observed at least ten times. Its specificity is unknown. V trimming: 3 bases; J trimming: 11 bases; junction bases outside the gene matches: 5. This CDR3 has 14 residues. Germline values: CDR1 SGHTA, CDR2 FQGNSA. In the original analysis: CDR3 differences across clinicopathological groups were used to build a distant-metastasis classifier for papillary thyroid cancer. MiXCR re-clonotyped the PCR reads for TCRdb. TCRdb, not the original authors, processed these V and J calls. Among 20,000 to 25,000 clones listed, about 12% were seen once.

This TCR was recovered from a male donor with papillary thyroid cancer or a benign thyroid nodule (not recorded which). Some clones in this sample may be carry-over from other donors' samples. What was sequenced was blood. The J gene is TRBJ1-6, the V gene TRBV7-2, with 9 bases that match TRBD1. Here the CDR3 reads CASSFGTGITPLHF. CDR3 DNA: TGTGCCAGCAGCTTCGGGACAGGGATAACACCCCTCCACTTT.